This T cell receptor beta chain came from a study of radiotherapy plus CTLA-4 blockade in lung cancer. Overall study context: Overall, roughly 18% of patients showed an objective response, while over 25% attained disease control.

This CDR3 contains 15 residues. Germline V CDR1 and CDR2: SGHDN, FVKESK. The data were produced by immunoSEQ multiplex PCR, yet TCRdb's version contains in-frame clones alone and is incomplete. The data contain tens of thousands of clones, over 70% of them singletons. General study results and limits: The best predictor of response was reported to be early blood T cell clone dynamics, with interferon-beta.

With respect to this clone: Its antigen remains unidentified. The junction and the germline gene differ at one end; a read error may be behind it.

This clonotype originated in a human donor with non-small cell lung cancer who had a partial response to radiotherapy plus ipilimumab. Some clones in this sample may be carry-over from other donors' samples. This specimen consisted of peripheral blood, obtained from a patient treated with radiotherapy plus ipilimumab. This chain uses TRBV14 with TRBJ2-7; 8 positions agree with TRBD1. CDR3 sequence reads: CASSQVRGPSSEQYF. In nucleotides, the CDR3 is TGTGCCAGCAGCCAAGTCAGGGGGCCCTCCTCCGAGCAGTACTTC.